This T cell receptor (beta chain) was sequenced in a study of cytomegalovirus exposure and HLA in healthy donors. Study outcomes and limitations: The authors reported that TCR beta sequences could predict HLA-A and HLA-B alleles. These predictions were accurate for most subjects in the first cohort. Later analysis found that TCR beta chains associated with HLA were more clonally expanded than other, equally common chains.

With V trimmed by 6 bases and J by 10 bases, 13 bases remained unmatched. The V gene's germline CDR1 is SGHTA and CDR2 FQGNSA. The CDR3 totals 15 residues. Primers for the PCR totalled 60 Vbeta and 13 Jbeta. Produced via immunoSEQ multiplex PCR; TCRdb's table is partial and in-frame only. The sample lists just over 150,000 clones, roughly 80% occurring once. In the case of this clone: Its antigen is as yet unknown.

The J gene is TRBJ2-1, the V gene TRBV7-2, with 9 bases matching TRBD2. The sequencing sample was made of PBMCs. The source is a male donor in good health and CMV-seropositive. CDR3 in amino acids: CASRQLAGVRSEQFF. CDR3 sequence (DNA): TGTGCCAGCAGACAGTTAGCGGGAGTCCGCTCGGAGCAGTTCTTC.